Below, 30 T cell receptor beta chains from the same sample are listed, as sequenced in a study of naive and memory T cell subsets. The study, taken as a whole, reports: Possibly reflecting memory cells re-expressing CD45RA, a few larger clonotypes occurred in naive repertoires, especially CD8.

The antigens of these receptors remain unknown. An equimolar mix of two oligonucleotides served as the beta constant-region primer for TRBC1 and TRBC2. Four rounds of PCR amplified the ligated cDNA using nested alpha and beta constant-region primers plus SP2. Each CDR3 protein gets one entry after TCRdb re-called the UMI-ligation and nested PCR reads with MiXCR. The sample includes some 82,000 distinct CDR3 sequences, approximately 10% seen only once; the top ten take more than 0.11%. Sequencing was carried out using naive CD4+ T cells from blood. Receptors were obtained from a human donor in good health.

The chain couples TRBV7-3 to TRBJ2-3; TRBD2 matches at 7 bases. Germline assignment: CDR1 SGHTA and CDR2 FQGTGA. The V gene end was trimmed by 2 bases and the J gene end by 4 bases; junction bases not matched to a gene: 6. The CDR3 spans 15 residues. The CDR3: CASSLAGLAADTQYF. The CDR3 bases are TGTGCCAGCAGCTTAGCAGGGCTAGCGGCAGATACGCAGTATTTT.

The DNA for the CDR3 is TGTGCCACCAGCTCCCAGGTCACTAGCGGAGGAAATGAGCAGTTCTTC. It specifies CATSSQVTSGGNEQFF. This rearrangement joins TRBV15 to TRBJ2-1, with 8 bases fitting TRBD2. The length of the CDR3 is 16 residues. Germline V gene sequence: CDR1 LNHNV, CDR2 YYDKDF (reference sequence). V lost 5 bases to trimming and J lost 7 bases; unmatched junction nucleotides: 13.

This clonotype was counted many times. The V gene is TRBV12-3 or TRBV12-4, the J gene TRBJ2-5; the D gene is possibly TRBD1 (5 bases). V lost 3 bases and J lost 1, with 12 bases in between. The CDR3 has 15 amino acids. CDR3 nucleotides: TGTGCCAGCAGTTTCGGCAGGGCGATCCAAGAGACCCAGTACTTC. It encodes CASSFGRAIQETQYF.

This clonotype was recorded a few times. This sequence joins TRBV12-3 or TRBV12-4 and TRBJ1-5; D unclear. The CDR3 covers 14 residues. The V and J ends lost 8 bases and 2 bases respectively, with 13 bases between them. The CDR3 reads CASAPDGRNQPQHF. CDR3 nucleotide sequence: TGTGCCAGCGCACCGGACGGCCGCAATCAGCCCCAGCATTTT.

The J gene is TRBJ1-1, the V gene TRBV10-2; D uncertain. The CDR3 extends over 18 amino acids. V shed 4 bases and J shed 5 bases, with 26 bases lying between them. Germline-derived CDR1 and CDR2 are WSHSY and SAAADI. The CDR3 DNA reads as TGCGCCAGCAGTGGGGTTCGGCATGGTGTGATTGTTTGGACTGAAGCTTTCTTT. Translating gives CASSGVRHGVIVWTEAFF.

At least ten counts were recorded for this clonotype. The chain joins TRBV20-1 to TRBJ2-2; D is ambiguous. Germline values: CDR1 DFQATT, CDR2 SNEGSKA (reference sequence). This CDR3 is built from 16 residues. Between the trimmed V and J ends, which lost 0 bases and 0 bases, there was a span of 11 bases. The CDR3, as DNA: TGCAGTGCTAGAGACCGAACGCGCACGAACACCGGGGAGCTGTTTTTT. Its protein product is CSARDRTRTNTGELFF.

V is TRBV12-3 or TRBV12-4 and J is TRBJ1-2, with TRBD1 as a possible D gene (5 bases). The V end lost 3 bases, the J end lost 4 bases, and 18 bases lay between the germline ends. This CDR3 comprises 16 residues. CDR3 coding DNA: TGTGCCAGCAGTTTTATTGGGGCAGGAGGGGCCTATGGCTACACCTTC. Its protein is CASSFIGAGGAYGYTF.

Only a few counts were recorded for this clonotype. The CDR3 region is CASSHTGSSIQYF. The CDR3 coding sequence is TGTGCCAGCAGCCACACAGGGTCCAGCATTCAGTACTTC. The V gene is TRBV7-8, the J gene TRBJ2-4; possibly TRBD1 for D (6 bases). V was cut by 5 bases and J by 9 bases, with 14 bases left in between. The CDR3 sequence is 13 residues long. Germline CDR1 SGHVS, CDR2 FQNEAQ.

This clonotype came up a few times. The chain couples TRBV20-1 to TRBJ2-5; no reliable D call. Germline CDR1 and CDR2: DFQATT and SNEGSKA (reference sequence). The CDR3 runs 12 residues. V dropped 5 bases and J dropped 5 bases, with 12 bases sitting between them. CDR3 protein: CSAPPPLETQYF. DNA for the CDR3: TGCAGTGCTCCTCCCCCGTTGGAGACCCAGTACTTC.

This clonotype was seen ten or more times. This chain links TRBV20-1 with TRBJ2-1, with a tentative D call TRBD2 (6 bases). The V end was cut by 3 bases, the J end by 0 bases, with 12 bases between. Germline CDR1 is DFQATT and CDR2 is SNEGSKA (reference sequence). The CDR3 has 15 residues. The CDR3 nucleotides read TGCAGTGCTAGCGGAGGGCTTAACTCCTACAATGAGCAGTTCTTC. Protein sequence: CSASGGLNSYNEQFF.

This clonotype was counted a few times. The rearrangement links TRBV12-5 to TRBJ1-3; D is uncertain. This CDR3 is built from 13 residues. Between the trimmed V and J ends, which lost 2 bases and 11 bases, there was a span of 13 bases. Germline values: CDR1 LGHNT, CDR2 FRNRAP. The CDR3 here is CASGLSTTRPIYF. The CDR3 DNA follows: TGTGCTAGTGGTTTGTCAACGACAAGGCCCATATATTTT.

This clonotype has just a few counts. The chain has TRBV7-9 and TRBJ1-1, with TRBD1 matching 7 bases. V lost 4 bases to trimming and J lost 7 bases; unmatched junction nucleotides: 6. The CDR3 sequence is 13 residues long. CDR1 and CDR2 (germline): SEHNR, FQNEAQ (reference sequence). Here the CDR3 DNA reads TGTGCCAGCAGCTCGTCAGGGGGGTATGAAGCTTTCTTT. It yields the protein CASSSSGGYEAFF.

This clonotype has just a few counts. The chain combines TRBV6-2 or TRBV6-3 with TRBJ1-1; TRBD1 matches 10 bases. From germline, CDR1 is MNHEY and CDR2 SVGEGT. CDR3 length: 15 amino acids. J gave up 6 bases and V 1 base, and 5 bases lay outside the gene matches. The CDR3 nucleotides are TGTGCCAGCAGTTACTACAGGACAGGGGGTGCTGAAGCTTTCTTT. It specifies CASSYYRTGGAEAFF.

This clonotype turned up a few times. J is TRBJ1-1 and V is TRBV12-3 or TRBV12-4; D not resolved. The CDR3 contains 15 residues. V lost 6 bases and J 1 base, leaving 15 bases between the germline ends. The CDR3 sequence is CASSRFNSRNTEAFF. The CDR3 nucleotides read TGTGCCAGCAGCCGCTTTAACAGCAGGAACACTGAAGCTTTCTTT.

This clonotype appeared a few times. The chain recombines TRBV30 with TRBJ2-3, with 12 bases identical to TRBD2. The CDR3 is 14 amino acids. Germline values: CDR1 GTSNPN, CDR2 SVGIG (reference sequence). Unmatched junction bases numbered 5, after V lost 5 bases and J lost 5 bases. CDR3 DNA sequence: TGTGCCTGGCTAGCGGGAGGGTTGAGAGATACGCAGTATTTT. Its protein product is CAWLAGGLRDTQYF.

This clonotype was detected only a few times. The chain combines TRBV5-1 with TRBJ2-3, with 9 positions matching TRBD2. The germline CDR1 and CDR2 sequences are SGHRS and YFSETQ. J gave up 0 bases and V 4 bases, and 6 bases lay outside the gene matches. The CDR3 sequence is 16 residues long. The CDR3 sequence is CASSAVAGASTDTQYF. The CDR3 DNA follows: TGCGCCAGCAGCGCAGTAGCGGGGGCCAGCACAGATACGCAGTATTTT.

This clonotype was recorded a few times. The V gene is TRBV18, the J gene TRBJ1-2; no reliable D call. Germline V gene data show CDR1 as KGHSH and CDR2 as LQKENI. The CDR3 totals 14 residues. V dropped 5 bases and J dropped 8 bases, with 18 bases sitting between them. CDR3 nucleotide sequence: TGTGCCAGCTCAGAACTGCACGGCGCCCAGGGCTACACCTTC. This translates into CASSELHGAQGYTF.

The chain employs TRBV14 and TRBJ1-6; 8 bases line up with TRBD1. The trim removed 7 bases at V and 7 bases at J, leaving 6 bases unmatched. Germline values: CDR1 SGHDN, CDR2 FVKESK. This CDR3 is 14 amino acids long. CDR3 protein: CASTGGIPNSPLHF. CDR3 sequence (DNA): TGTGCCAGCACAGGGGGCATCCCCAATTCACCCCTCCACTTT.

The V and J genes are TRBV20-1 and TRBJ2-7; D might be TRBD2 (6 bases). The CDR3 has 15 residues. Germline CDR1 and CDR2: DFQATT and SNEGSKA (reference sequence). V shed 3 bases and J shed 0 bases, with 15 bases lying between them. CDR3 DNA: TGCAGTGCTAGGGGTAGTAGCGGTAGCTCCTACGAGCAGTACTTC. Translated: CSARGSSGSSYEQYF.

This clonotype came up a few times. This sequence joins TRBV20-1 and TRBJ2-7, with D possibly being TRBD2 (5 bases). This CDR3 spans 15 amino acids. The germline V gene has CDR1 DFQATT and CDR2 SNEGSKA (reference sequence). V lost 5 bases to trimming and J lost 0 bases, with 17 bases between them. The DNA of the CDR3 is TGCAGTGCTCAGCTCGTAGCGAAAAGCTCCTACGAGCAGTACTTC. Its protein product is CSAQLVAKSSYEQYF.

The gene calls are TRBV6-4 and TRBJ1-6; the match to TRBD1 covers 7 bases. From germline, CDR1 is MRHNA and CDR2 SNTAGT. The CDR3 length is 15 residues. J was trimmed by 8 bases and V by 0 bases; bases with no gene match: 4. The CDR3 loop reads CASSDSGQAYSPLHF. In nucleotides, the CDR3 is TGTGCCAGCAGTGACTCCGGACAGGCCTATTCACCCCTCCACTTT.

This clonotype has a handful of counts. This sequence joins TRBV4-3 and TRBJ2-3; perhaps TRBD2 as D (6 bases). Trimming took 8 bases from V and 1 from J, leaving 16 bases between them. Per germline, CDR1 LGHNA and CDR2 YSLEER. There are 15 residues in the CDR3. The CDR3 sequence is CASSSTGTGTDTQYF. The CDR3 nucleotides are TGCGCCAGCTCTTCCACCGGGACTGGCACAGATACGCAGTATTTT.

This clonotype was counted only a few times. The V gene is TRBV5-1, the J gene TRBJ2-1; D perhaps matches TRBD2 (5 bases). Trimming pared 1 base from V and 0 bases from J, leaving 20 bases between. Germline-derived CDR1 and CDR2 are SGHRS and YFSETQ. The CDR3 sequence is 19 residues long. CDR3 loop: CASSLMKGLLGLSYNEQFF. The CDR3 region has the DNA TGCGCCAGCAGCTTGATGAAGGGCTTGTTAGGACTCTCCTACAATGAGCAGTTCTTC.

There are a few counts of this clonotype. The rearrangement joins TRBV18 to TRBJ2-5; no clear D. The CDR3 loop spans 16 amino acids. The ends were cut back, 0 bases at V and 3 bases at J, with 14 bases in the middle. Per germline, CDR1 KGHSH and CDR2 LQKENI. CDR3 DNA: TGTGCCAGCTCACCACCAGGTCTGGGGATGAAAGAGACCCAGTACTTC. Protein sequence: CASSPPGLGMKETQYF.

This clonotype has a count of ten or more. This sequence joins TRBV7-2 and TRBJ2-6; D possibly corresponds to TRBD1 (5 bases). The germline V and J ends were trimmed by 5 bases and 0 bases, with 8 bases remaining between them. CDR1 is SGHTA and CDR2 is FQGNSA in the germline V gene. The CDR3 is 15 residues long. The CDR3 DNA follows: TGTGCCAGCAGCCCCAGGGTCTCTGGGGCCAACGTCCTGACTTTC. It codes for CASSPRVSGANVLTF.

The chain carries TRBV6-4 and TRBJ1-2; 10 bases line up with TRBD1. The trim removed 5 bases at V and 2 bases at J, leaving 5 bases unmatched. Germline V gene lookup returns CDR1 MRHNA and CDR2 SNTAGT. CDR3 length: 15 amino acids. CDR3 in amino acids: CASSPQGQGNYGYTF. The CDR3, as DNA: TGTGCCAGCAGTCCCCAGGGACAGGGGAACTATGGCTACACCTTC.

This clonotype was counted only a few times. The chain employs TRBV12-3 or TRBV12-4 and TRBJ2-2; 8 bases fit TRBD2. The CDR3 runs to 13 residues. J was trimmed by 7 bases and V by 4 bases; bases with no gene match: 2. The CDR3, as DNA: TGTGCCAGCAGTTCCCGGGAGGGCGGGGAGCTGTTTTTT. It encodes CASSSREGGELFF.

This clonotype was seen more than once but under ten times. The chain couples TRBV4-2 to TRBJ2-7; D is perhaps TRBD1 (6 bases). From germline, CDR1 is LGHNA and CDR2 YNFKEQ. V shed 1 base and J shed 9 bases, with 10 bases lying between them. The CDR3 has 12 amino acids. CDR3: CASSQARGVQYF. The CDR3 DNA reads as TGTGCCAGCAGCCAAGCCAGGGGCGTGCAGTACTTC.

This clonotype was counted between two and nine times. This chain connects TRBV6-5 to TRBJ2-3; D may be TRBD1 or TRBD2 (5 bases each). This CDR3 is 15 amino acids long. Looked up from germline, CDR1 is MNHEY and CDR2 is SVGAGI. V was clipped by 2 bases and J by 3 bases, with 12 bases between them. DNA for the CDR3: TGTGCCAGCAGTTACAGGGGATGGGGGACAGATACGCAGTATTTT. It codes for CASSYRGWGTDTQYF.

The gene calls are TRBV15 and TRBJ2-1; perhaps TRBD2 as D (6 bases). Between the trimmed V and J ends, which lost 0 bases and 12 bases, there was a span of 12 bases. The CDR3 has 13 residues. Germline values: CDR1 LNHNV, CDR2 YYDKDF (reference sequence). The CDR3 DNA reads TGTGCCACCAGCAGAGATATTCAGGGAGGGCAGTTCTTC. It is translated as CATSRDIQGGQFF.